The T cell receptor beta chain under discussion was sequenced for a study of blood T cell repertoires in COVID-19. The CDR3 is 15 amino acids. CDR1 SGHRS and CDR2 YFSETQ come from the germline V gene. Trimming left V 0 bases short and J 1 base short, with 11 bases between. In its sample, this clone was seen once. Original methodology: Amplification from reference gene primers served as the basis for estimated nucleated cell counts. Only in-frame clones appear in the TCRdb table, and some are missing; sequencing was by immunoSEQ multiplex PCR. V and J calls and clone size are as listed in that table; D and trimming were resolved from the DNA. The sample lists around 310,000 clones; 88% were seen once. Which cohort a participant joined came from the clinical history participants gave. Cohort 3 donors were reported recovered after two negative PCRs, clearance, or symptom resolution.

The clonotype comes from a man aged 30 to 45 who had recovered from COVID-19. J is TRBJ2-7 and V is TRBV5-1; perhaps TRBD1 as D (6 bases). Sample: PBMCs or T cells enriched from blood (not recorded which). CDR3 in DNA: TGCGCCAGCAGCTTGGTACAGGGACCTTCCTACGAGCAGTACTTC. Translating it yields CASSLVQGPSYEQYF.